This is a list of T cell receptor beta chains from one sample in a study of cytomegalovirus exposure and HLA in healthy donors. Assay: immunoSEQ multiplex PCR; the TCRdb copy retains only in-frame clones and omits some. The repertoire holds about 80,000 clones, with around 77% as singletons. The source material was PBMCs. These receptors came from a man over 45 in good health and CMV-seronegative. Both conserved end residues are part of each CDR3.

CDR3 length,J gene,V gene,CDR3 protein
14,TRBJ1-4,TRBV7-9,CSSSLTAANEKLFF
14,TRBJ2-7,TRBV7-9,CASSPGQGGLEQYF
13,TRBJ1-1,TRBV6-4,CASSEGANTEAFF
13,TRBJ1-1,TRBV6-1,CASSEGDSPEAFF
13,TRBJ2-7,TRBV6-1,CATDLEVGYEQYF
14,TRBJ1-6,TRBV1,CTSSQGGRGSPLHF
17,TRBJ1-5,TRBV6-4,CASNEGAGRGIDQPQHF
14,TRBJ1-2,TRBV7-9,CSSSSIGTAYGYTF
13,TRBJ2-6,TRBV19,CATSGSGANVLTF
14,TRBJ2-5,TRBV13,CASSYDRGQETQYF
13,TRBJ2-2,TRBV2,CASRGDTTGELFF
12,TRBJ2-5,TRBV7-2,CASSHLLETQYF
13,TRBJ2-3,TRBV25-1,CASSNTGTDTQYF
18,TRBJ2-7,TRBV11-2,CASSLDLGGLAGAAEQYF
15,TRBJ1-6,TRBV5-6,CASSSPGQAGSPLHF
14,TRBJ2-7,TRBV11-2,CASSLGDNYYEQYF
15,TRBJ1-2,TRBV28,CASFRSPQGRDGYTF
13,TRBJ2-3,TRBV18,CASRGGTTDTQYF
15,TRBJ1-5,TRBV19,CASVPRDRDNQPQHF
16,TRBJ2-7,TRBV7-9,CASSLAPRVSDYEQYF
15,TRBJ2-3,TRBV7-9,CASSLVAGGTDTQYF
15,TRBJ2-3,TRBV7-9,CASSPRARLGDTQYF
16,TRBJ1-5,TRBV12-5,CASGPGTVSSNQPQHF
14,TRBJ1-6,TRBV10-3,CAISRDSNNSPLHF
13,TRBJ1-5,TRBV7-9,CASSVSGDQPQHF
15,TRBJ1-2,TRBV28,CASSWTGGSDYGYTF
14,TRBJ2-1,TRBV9,CASNHRESYNEQFF
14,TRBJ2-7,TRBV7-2,CASSPTSGGAVAYF
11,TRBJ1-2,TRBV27,CASRQGFGYTF
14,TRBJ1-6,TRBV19,CASSIGVRVSPLHF
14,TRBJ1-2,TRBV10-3,CATHGGQGNYGYTF
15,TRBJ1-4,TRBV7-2,CASSSTGHGGEKLFF
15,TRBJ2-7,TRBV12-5,CASGQDNRSSYEQYF
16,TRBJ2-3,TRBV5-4,CASSLRSGGLLDTQYF
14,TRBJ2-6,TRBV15,CATSRGGQGTQKAF
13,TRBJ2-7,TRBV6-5,CASSYMTDYEQYF
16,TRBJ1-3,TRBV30,CAWTPGGGLSGNTIYF
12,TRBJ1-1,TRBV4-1,CASSQGAREAFF
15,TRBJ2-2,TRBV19,CASSWPATGTGELFF
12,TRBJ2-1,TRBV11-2,CASKRGGNKQFF
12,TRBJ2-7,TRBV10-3,CAISQGANEQYF
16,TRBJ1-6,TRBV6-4,CASRVTLLFINSPLHF
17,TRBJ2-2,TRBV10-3,CATLTPSGGVNTGELFF
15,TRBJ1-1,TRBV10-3,CAISERDRGNTEAFF
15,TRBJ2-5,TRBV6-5,CASCRTGRGQETQYF
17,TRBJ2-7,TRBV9,CASSVATGGGHSYEQYF
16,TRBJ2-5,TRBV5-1,CASSQGLAGASETQYF
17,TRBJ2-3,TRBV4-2,CASSQDRSVGGVDTQYF
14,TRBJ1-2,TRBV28,CASSYQGANYGYTF
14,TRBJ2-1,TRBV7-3,CASSLLAGFDEQFF
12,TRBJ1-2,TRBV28,CASSRTLRGYTF
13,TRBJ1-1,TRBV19,CASRVGRNTEAFF
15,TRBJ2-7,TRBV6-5,CASSAVGQGSYEQYF
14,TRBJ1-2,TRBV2,CASTGGAGWGGYTF
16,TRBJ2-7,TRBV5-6,CASSLFAGGGTYEQYF
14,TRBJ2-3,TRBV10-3,CASSGLAGTDTQYF
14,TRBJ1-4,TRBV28,CASTLSGWGEKLFF
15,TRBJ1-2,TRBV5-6,CASSLQSGKLYGYTF
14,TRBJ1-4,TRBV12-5,CASGLTGAPSGLFF